The 26 T cell receptor beta chains below were found in one sample sequenced in a study of T cells in Graves' hyperthyroidism and ophthalmopathy. Using RNA transcripts as the source, TCR beta CDR3 regions were amplified. The HTBI primer set drove a first-round RT-PCR of the TCR CDR3. TCRdb re-called the multiplex PCR reads with MiXCR, one entry per CDR3 protein. The repertoire holds roughly 500,000 distinct CDR3 sequences, with roughly 50% as singletons. Sequencing was done on a sample of peripheral blood or thyroid tissue (not recorded which). The receptor source for this set is an adult woman with Graves' disease, either hyperthyroidism or ophthalmopathy (not recorded which).

Note on this clonotype: At one end, the junction sequence differs from germline, possibly due to a read error. For the CDR3, the DNA is TGTGCCAGCAGCGACTCCCAGGGCCGAGAGACCCGGTACTTC. It translates to CASSDSQGRETRYF. The V and J genes are TRBV9 and TRBJ2-5; weak D call: TRBD1 (5 bases). The germline gives CDR1 SGDLS, CDR2 YYNGEE. CDR3 length equals 14 residues.

This clonotype turned up a few times. The chain is built from TRBV25-1 and TRBJ1-1; 7 bases are a match to TRBD1. The CDR3 has 12 amino acids. The trim removed 6 bases at V and 7 bases at J, leaving 5 bases unmatched. Germline loops: CDR1 MGHDK, CDR2 SYGVNS. The CDR3 DNA reads TGTGCCAGCAGCCCCCGGGACAGTGAAGCTTTCTTT. Translating gives CASSPRDSEAFF.

This clonotype was recorded only once. The chain carries TRBV7-9 and TRBJ2-7; D perhaps matches TRBD1 (5 bases). Trimming pared 1 base from V and 10 bases from J, leaving 20 bases between. The CDR3 runs to 15 residues. The germline V gene has CDR1 SEHNR and CDR2 FQNEAQ (reference sequence). The CDR3 nucleotides read TGTGCCAGCAGCTTAGATCCAGGGCATCTAAGAGATCAGTACTTC. Its translation: CASSLDPGHLRDQYF.

This chain uses TRBV7-9 with TRBJ2-5, with 9 bases that match TRBD1. Trimming cost V 5 bases and J 10 bases; bases outside gene matches: 5. Germline CDR1 and CDR2: SEHNR and FQNEAQ (reference sequence). This CDR3 region has 12 residues. CDR3 region: CASSPGTGNQYF. The CDR3 DNA reads as TGTGCCAGCAGCCCCGGGACAGGGAACCAGTACTTC.

This clonotype has ten or more counts. This chain links TRBV6-1 with TRBJ1-2; D not resolved. CDR3 length: 13 residues. Germline lookup yields CDR1 MNHNS and CDR2 SASEGT. V gave up 7 bases and J gave up 3 bases, with 12 bases separating them. CDR3 in amino acids: CASTPLRDYGYTF. DNA of the CDR3: TGTGCCAGCACCCCCCTGAGAGACTATGGCTACACCTTC.

The chain has TRBV10-3 and TRBJ1-1, with D possibly being TRBD1 (6 bases). The germline gives CDR1 ENHRY, CDR2 SYGVKD. V was cut by 1 base and J by 4 bases, with 16 bases left in between. The CDR3 sequence is 16 residues long. CDR3 sequence reads: CAISEFGGGLSTEAFF. The DNA of the CDR3 is TGTGCCATCAGTGAGTTTGGAGGGGGGTTGAGCACTGAAGCTTTCTTT.

This rearrangement joins TRBV14 to TRBJ1-2; the D is unclear. Germline V gene lookup returns CDR1 SGHDN and CDR2 FVKESK. This CDR3 is 13 amino acids long. V was shortened by 1 base and J by 4 bases, with 7 bases between the two germline ends. The CDR3 DNA reads TGTGCCAGCAGCCAAGTTTTGAGCTATGGCTACACCTTC. Translated, it gives CASSQVLSYGYTF. Full variable domain (remainder filled in from reference TRBV14 and TRBJ1-2): EAGVTQFPSHSVIEKGQTVTLRCDPISGHDNLYWYRRVMGKEIKFLLHFVKESKQDESGMPNNRFLAERTGGTYSTLKVQPAELEDSGVYFCASSQVLSYGYTFGSGTRLTVV.

This clonotype was observed at least ten times. This chain joins TRBV9 and TRBJ1-1, with TRBD1 matching over 7 bases. Unmatched junction bases numbered 8, after V lost 3 bases and J lost 9 bases. The CDR3 totals 13 residues. CDR1 and CDR2 (germline): SGDLS, YYNGEE. This CDR3 is CASSGFERGQAFF. The CDR3 bases are TGTGCCAGCAGCGGTTTTGAGAGGGGGCAAGCTTTCTTT.

The rearrangement links TRBV7-6 to TRBJ2-7, with D uncertain. The germline V gene encodes CDR1 SGHVS and CDR2 FNYEAQ. Trimming removed 5 bases at V and 0 bases at J, with 11 bases between. This CDR3 spans 14 amino acids. The CDR3 protein is CASSPKHGSYEQYF. The CDR3 DNA sequence: TGTGCCAGCAGCCCTAAACACGGCTCCTACGAGCAGTACTTC.

This clonotype was observed a handful of times. The rearrangement joins TRBV2 to TRBJ1-2; the D gene is possibly TRBD1 (5 bases). Germline assignment: CDR1 SNHLY and CDR2 FYNNEI. V was clipped by 5 bases and J by 4 bases, with 11 bases between them. There are 13 residues in the CDR3. The CDR3 DNA reads as TGTGCCAGCAGTCGGGACGGCGGCTATGGCTACACCTTC. Amino acid sequence: CASSRDGGYGYTF.

This clonotype occurred once. Given a much more abundant clone one base away, this may be a read error. The gene calls are TRBV4-1 and TRBJ1-1, with 7 bases aligning to TRBD1. There are 15 residues in the CDR3. Looked up from germline, CDR1 is MGHRA and CDR2 is YSYEKL. CDR3 bases: TGCGCCAGCAGCCAAGATCCGACAGGGAACACTGAAGCTTCCTTT. Its translation: CASSQDPTGNTEASF.

The V gene is TRBV19, the J gene TRBJ1-6; D gene ambiguous. Germline V gene lookup returns CDR1 LNHDA and CDR2 SQIVND (reference sequence). The length of the CDR3 is 15 residues. V was clipped by 3 bases and J by 7 bases, with 13 bases between them. The CDR3 coding sequence is TGTGCCAGTAGTATCTTTACCGCGGAGAATTCACCCCTCCACTTT. As protein: CASSIFTAENSPLHF.

This clonotype was detected ten times or more. This rearrangement joins TRBV9 to TRBJ2-5, with D unresolved. V dropped 0 bases and J dropped 5 bases, with 11 bases sitting between them. The CDR3 consists of 14 residues. Per germline, CDR1 SGDLS and CDR2 YYNGEE. The CDR3 DNA sequence: TGTGCCAGCAGCGTAGATGGGTCTTGGGAGACCCAGTACTTC. Its translation is CASSVDGSWETQYF. The full variable domain, in which reference TRBV9 and TRBJ2-5 provide the parts outside the CDR3, is DSGVTQTPKHLITATGQRVTLRCSPRSGDLSVYWYQQSLDQGLQFLIQYYNGEERAKGNILERFSAQQFPDLHSELNLSSLELGDSALYFCASSVDGSWETQYFGPGTRLLVL.

This clonotype has more than one count but fewer than ten. V and J are TRBV18 and TRBJ1-1, with no clear D. The CDR3 has 13 residues. The germline V and J ends were trimmed by 6 bases and 1 base, with 9 bases remaining between them. The germline CDR1 and CDR2 sequences are KGHSH and LQKENI. The CDR3 is CASSPCRNTEAFF. CDR3 sequence (DNA): TGTGCCAGCTCGCCATGCCGGAACACTGAAGCTTTCTTT.

V is TRBV20-1 and J is TRBJ1-2, with 8 bases aligning to TRBD1. Germline V gene data show CDR1 as DFQATT and CDR2 as SNEGSKA (reference sequence). The length of the CDR3 is 20 residues. With 0 bases clipped from V and 2 bases from J, the junction kept 20 bases outside the gene matches. The CDR3 DNA follows: TGCAGTGCTAGAGATCTCAGTATTTCGCGTACGGACAGGGTGAACTATGGCTACACCTTC. Its protein product is CSARDLSISRTDRVNYGYTF.

There are many counts of this clonotype. The chain is built from TRBV20-1 and TRBJ1-1, with D maybe TRBD1 (6 bases). Trimming left V 7 bases short and J 4 bases short, with 13 bases between. This CDR3 is built from 12 residues. Germline loops: CDR1 DFQATT, CDR2 SNEGSKA (reference sequence). The CDR3 DNA reads as TGCAGTGGTGGGGGGCCGGGCACTGAAGCTTTCTTT. Protein sequence: CSGGGPGTEAFF.

On this clonotype itself: One end of the junction is discordant with germline, which a read error may explain. The chain has TRBV9 and TRBJ2-6, with D hard to call. Germline-derived CDR1 and CDR2 are SGDLS and YYNGEE. The CDR3 loop spans 10 amino acids. CDR3 coding DNA: TGTGCCAGCAGCGTATTGGGCCCCCCTTTC. Translating gives CASSVLGPPF.

V and J are TRBV25-1 and TRBJ2-7; 7 bases align to TRBD1. V shed 8 bases, J shed 3 bases, and the junction held 7 bases outside the gene matches. The CDR3 runs to 13 residues. CDR1 MGHDK and CDR2 SYGVNS come from the germline V gene. The DNA of the CDR3 is TGTGCCAGCCAAGATACAGGGGTCTACGAGCAGTACTTC. Amino acid sequence: CASQDTGVYEQYF.

The chain has TRBV25-1 and TRBJ1-2; D gene unclear. The germline V and J ends were trimmed by 6 bases and 3 bases, with 11 bases remaining between them. This CDR3 contains 13 residues. Germline CDR1 reads MGHDK; CDR2 reads SYGVNS. The CDR3 region has the DNA TGTGCCAGCAGGGCAGGCGGCCACTATGGCTACACCTTC. Translated: CASRAGGHYGYTF.

The rearrangement uses TRBV7-9 and TRBJ1-2; weak D call: TRBD1 (5 bases). Germline loops: CDR1 SEHNR, CDR2 FQNEAQ (reference sequence). V shed 3 bases and J shed 3 bases, with 14 bases lying between them. The CDR3 spans 15 residues. CDR3 protein: CASSFRQGTYYGYTF. CDR3 in DNA: TGTGCCAGCAGCTTTAGGCAGGGCACCTACTATGGCTACACCTTC.

This clonotype was seen more than once but under ten times. The chain carries TRBV10-3 and TRBJ1-6; tentatively, D is TRBD1 (6 bases). The CDR3 is 14 residues long. Trimming left V 2 bases short and J 7 bases short, with 9 bases between. CDR1 and CDR2 from the germline V gene are ENHRY and SYGVKD. The CDR3 DNA reads TGTGCCATCAGTGAGGGACAGACAAATTCACCCCTCCACTTT. The encoded protein is CAISEGQTNSPLHF.

This clonotype appeared a few times. The chain joins TRBV7-2 to TRBJ2-5, with a tentative D call TRBD2 (6 bases). Trimming removed 5 bases at V and 4 bases at J, with 14 bases between. Germline V gene data show CDR1 as SGHTA and CDR2 as FQGNSA. The CDR3 loop spans 14 amino acids. The CDR3 region is CASSPSREVETQYF. The CDR3 DNA follows: TGTGCCAGCAGCCCGAGCAGGGAGGTAGAGACCCAGTACTTC.

V and J are TRBV11-1 and TRBJ2-1, with 7 bases lining up with TRBD2. The CDR3 contains 12 residues. The V gene's germline CDR1 is SGHAT and CDR2 FQDESV (reference sequence). The V gene end was trimmed by 8 bases and the J gene end by 12 bases; junction bases not matched to a gene: 10. The CDR3 bases are TGTGCCAGCGGGGGAGGGTATGAGCGGCAGTTCTTC. This sequence encodes CASGGGYERQFF.

Only one count was recorded for this clonotype. The chain employs TRBV10-3 and TRBJ1-1, with D perhaps matching TRBD1 (6 bases). The CDR3 length is 12 residues. Trimming removed 8 bases from V and 5 bases from J, with 12 bases in between. Germline V gives CDR1 ENHRY, CDR2 SYGVKD. The CDR3 reads CAIGGGKTEAFF. CDR3 in DNA: TGTGCCATCGGAGGGGGGAAGACTGAAGCTTTCTTT.

The CDR3 DNA is TGTGCCAGCGGGCAGGGGGCTGGTACTGAAGCTTTCTTT. Translation: CASGQGAGTEAFF. The V call is TRBV2, the J call TRBJ1-1, with 8 nucleotides matching TRBD1. The V gene end was trimmed by 8 bases and the J gene end by 5 bases; junction bases not matched to a gene: 7. Germline lookup yields CDR1 SNHLY and CDR2 FYNNEI. The CDR3 is 13 residues long.

Comment on this clonotype: At one boundary the junction diverges from the germline segment, which might be a read error. The V and J genes are TRBV24-1 and TRBJ1-2, with D perhaps matching TRBD1 (5 bases). This CDR3 has 14 residues. Germline V CDR1 and CDR2: KGHDR, SFDVKD. In DNA form, the CDR3 reads TGTGCCAGCAGTTACTCCTCCCCAGGGTCTGGCTACACCTTC. This encodes CASSYSSPGSGYTF.